These 4 T cell receptor beta chains originate from one sample sequenced in a study of identical twins. TCRdb fed the 5' RACE reads into MiXCR, producing one record per CDR3 protein. Of 500,000 to 600,000 distinct CDR3 sequences in the sample, 20% to 25% were seen once. The sample was also reused in another study, on T cells expressing NK-cell markers.

Sequenced: CD4+ T cells sorted from blood. All receptors come from a woman aged 18-35 years in good health.

V and J are TRBV5-1 and TRBJ2-7, with 7 bases aligning to TRBD2. This CDR3 region has 14 residues. Germline V gives CDR1 SGHRS, CDR2 YFSETQ. V dropped 4 bases and J dropped 0; count of bases not matched to a gene: 4. The CDR3 is CASSPSGSSYEQYF. The CDR3, as DNA: TGCGCCAGCAGCCCTAGCGGTAGCTCCTACGAGCAGTACTTC.

This clonotype was counted a few times. The V call is TRBV7-9, the J call TRBJ1-1; 7 nucleotides agree with TRBD1. This CDR3 spans 14 amino acids. The germline CDR1 and CDR2 sequences are SEHNR and FQNEAQ (reference sequence). The trim removed 4 bases at V and 4 bases at J, leaving 6 bases unmatched. The CDR3: CASSSSNRGTEAFF. The DNA for the CDR3 is TGTGCCAGCAGCTCATCCAACAGGGGCACTGAAGCTTTCTTT.

The chain employs TRBV7-9 and TRBJ2-7; no definite D call. The CDR3 runs 13 residues. The V end lost 8 bases, the J end lost 2 bases, and 13 bases lay between the germline ends. CDR1 and CDR2 from the germline V gene are SEHNR and FQNEAQ (reference sequence). The CDR3 nucleotides read TGTGCCAGCGGGCGAGCCGGCGCCTACGAGCAGTACTTC. Protein product: CASGRAGAYEQYF.

This chain links TRBV5-1 with TRBJ2-2; D gene ambiguous. The V gene's germline CDR1 is SGHRS and CDR2 YFSETQ. Between the trimmed V and J ends, which lost 2 bases and 7 bases, there was a span of 12 bases. This CDR3 is 14 amino acids long. The CDR3 reads CASSLDGPVGELFF. In nucleotides, the CDR3 is TGCGCCAGCAGCTTAGACGGCCCCGTCGGGGAGCTGTTTTTT.